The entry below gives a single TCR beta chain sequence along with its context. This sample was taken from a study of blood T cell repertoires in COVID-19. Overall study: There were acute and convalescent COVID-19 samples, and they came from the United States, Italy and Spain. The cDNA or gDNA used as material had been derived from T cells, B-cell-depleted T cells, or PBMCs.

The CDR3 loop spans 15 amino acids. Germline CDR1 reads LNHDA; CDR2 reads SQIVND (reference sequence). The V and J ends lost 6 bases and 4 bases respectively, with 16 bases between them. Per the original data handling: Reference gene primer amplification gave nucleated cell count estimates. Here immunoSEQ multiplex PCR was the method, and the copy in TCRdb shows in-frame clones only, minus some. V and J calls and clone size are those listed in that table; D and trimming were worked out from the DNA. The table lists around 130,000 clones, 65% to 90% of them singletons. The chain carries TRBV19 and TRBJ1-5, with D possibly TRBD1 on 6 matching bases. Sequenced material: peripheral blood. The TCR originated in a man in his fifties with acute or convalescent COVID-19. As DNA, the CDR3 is TGTGCCAGTAGCAGACCCGGGACACCAAATCAGCCCCAGCATTTT. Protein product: CASSRPGTPNQPQHF.